The clone carrying this T cell receptor beta chain appeared a single time. This sample is part of a study of healthy donors' naive CD4 and CD8 T cells. The CDR3 extends over 17 amino acids. The germline gives CDR1 MNHNS, CDR2 SASEGT. V shed 6 bases, J shed 6 bases, and the junction held 14 bases outside the gene matches. Starting from approximately 500 ng of total RNA, TCR libraries were made with linear amplification. TCRdb reanalysed the reads using MiXCR and keeps one entry per CDR3 protein. This sample carries roughly 200,000 distinct CDR3 sequences, over 60% of them seen once, and the ten largest clones take 2.3%.

The clonotype was recovered from a pool of human donors in good health; the sample pools cells from several healthy donors. Sequenced sample: naive CD4+ and CD8+ T cells sorted from blood, pooled from several donors. This chain uses TRBV6-1 with TRBJ1-2; TRBD1 matches 12 bases. CDR3 residues: CASSPTITGTGGDGYTF. The CDR3 coding sequence is TGTGCCAGCAGCCCTACCATCACCGGGACAGGGGGCGATGGCTACACCTTC.